Below are 13 T cell receptor beta chains sequenced from a single sample in a study of vaccination and CD4 T cells after COVID-19. Antigen specificity for these receptors is unknown. Sequenced with the Oncomine TCR Beta short-read assay was DNA taken from cultured CD4+ T cells. TCRdb re-called the PCR reads through MiXCR, storing one row per CDR3 protein. The sample comprises roughly 11,000 distinct CDR3 sequences, around three fifths of which are singletons, and under 30% rests with the top ten. Sample treatment: roughly 11-day PBMC culture with coronavirus spike peptide pools or control peptides (ViraFEST assay). The sequencing sample was made of CD4+ T cells from blood, cultured in vitro. Receptor source: a human donor who had recovered from COVID-19.

The chain uses TRBV6-5 and TRBJ1-5; D may be TRBD1 (5 bases). The CDR3 covers 13 residues. V was pared by 4 bases and J by 2 bases, with 6 bases between. CDR1 and CDR2 (germline): MNHEY, SVGAGI. The CDR3 coding sequence is TGTGCCAGCAGTTGGGACCGCAATCAGCCCCAGCATTTT. Its translation: CASSWDRNQPQHF.

This clonotype was seen a few times. This sequence joins TRBV15 and TRBJ1-6; the D gene is possibly TRBD1 (5 bases). The germline V gene encodes CDR1 LNHNV and CDR2 YYDKDF (reference sequence). Trimming cost V 4 bases and J 5 bases, with 12 bases left between them. This CDR3 has 15 amino acids. The CDR3 region is CATSKQDGNNSPLHF. The CDR3 DNA is TGTGCCACCAGCAAACAGGATGGTAATAATTCACCCCTCCACTTT.

The chain employs TRBV19 and TRBJ1-2; 7 nucleotides line up with TRBD1. Losses at the gene ends were 5 bases for V and 0 bases for J; bases not matched to a gene: 3. The CDR3 length is 14 residues. Per germline, CDR1 LNHDA and CDR2 SQIVND (reference sequence). CDR3 coding DNA: TGTGCCAGTAGTCTACAGGGGACTAACTATGGCTACACCTTC. Its protein product is CASSLQGTNYGYTF.

The chain employs TRBV6-2 or TRBV6-3 and TRBJ1-4, with unresolved D. CDR3 length: 14 amino acids. The germline V gene encodes CDR1 MNHEY and CDR2 SVGEGT. Trimming pared 7 bases from V and 0 bases from J, leaving 9 bases between. CDR3 bases: TGTGCCAGCAACGATTACGCAACTAATGAAAAACTGTTTTTT. It specifies CASNDYATNEKLFF.

V and J are TRBV11-2 and TRBJ2-1; D is unresolved. Germline V lookup: CDR1 SGHAT, CDR2 FQNNGV. The CDR3 covers 13 residues. The V and J ends lost 3 bases and 4 bases respectively, with 7 bases between them. CDR3 bases: TGTGCCAGCAGCTTCTCTCCTTACAATGAGCAGTTCTTC. Amino acid sequence: CASSFSPYNEQFF.

This clonotype was picked up a small number of times. The chain combines TRBV27 with TRBJ1-6, with D maybe TRBD1 (6 bases). The CDR3 runs 19 residues. The germline gives CDR1 MNHEY, CDR2 SMNVEV (reference sequence). The V end was cut by 2 bases, the J end by 0 bases, with 17 bases between. CDR3 loop: CASSLRGSGLSSYNSPLHF. CDR3 bases: TGTGCCAGCAGTTTAAGGGGGAGCGGGCTGAGCTCCTATAATTCACCCCTCCACTTT.

This chain connects TRBV6-1 to TRBJ1-2; the match to TRBD1 covers 8 bases. This CDR3 has 14 amino acids. The junction had 11 bases not matched to a gene; V was cut back by 7 bases and J by 7 bases. Germline V gene lookup returns CDR1 MNHNS and CDR2 SASEGT. CDR3 coding DNA: TGTGCCAGCATCGAACGACCAGGGGGCGGTGGCTACACCTTC. Translating it yields CASIERPGGGGYTF.

This clonotype occurred a few times. The chain combines TRBV19 with TRBJ1-2; TRBD1 might be the D (6 bases). Germline V gives CDR1 LNHDA, CDR2 SQIVND (reference sequence). This CDR3 is built from 14 residues. Trimming pared 4 bases from V and 4 bases from J, leaving 13 bases between. CDR3 coding DNA: TGTGCCAGTAGTAGCCGGCCAGGGGCCTATGGCTACACCTTC. It encodes CASSSRPGAYGYTF.

This sequence joins TRBV7-2 and TRBJ2-6; a weak D match, TRBD2 (6 bases). V lost 2 bases, J lost 3 bases, and 8 bases lay in between. Germline values: CDR1 SGHTA, CDR2 FQGNSA. This CDR3 spans 15 amino acids. The CDR3 nucleotides are TGTGCCAGCAGCTTACGGGGGAATGGGGCCAACGTCCTGACTTTC. This sequence encodes CASSLRGNGANVLTF.

The chain uses TRBV27 and TRBJ1-2; D is undetermined. V was shortened by 5 bases and J by 4 bases, with 11 bases between the two germline ends. The CDR3 has 13 amino acids. CDR1 and CDR2 (germline): MNHEY, SMNVEV (reference sequence). This CDR3 is CASSPGRVYGYTF. DNA for the CDR3: TGTGCCAGCAGTCCAGGACGGGTCTATGGCTACACCTTC.

This sequence joins TRBV19 and TRBJ2-5, with D possibly being TRBD2 (6 bases). Germline assignment: CDR1 LNHDA and CDR2 SQIVND (reference sequence). Trimming stripped 3 bases from V and 10 bases from J, with 15 bases between. This CDR3 comprises 13 residues. CDR3 sequence reads: CASSIEPGGVQYF. The DNA for the CDR3 is TGTGCCAGTAGTATTGAACCCGGCGGGGTCCAGTACTTC.

V and J are TRBV7-9 and TRBJ2-3; 10 bases map to TRBD2. The CDR3 length is 18 residues. V dropped 6 bases and J dropped 2; count of bases not matched to a gene: 14. Germline V gene lookup returns CDR1 SEHNR and CDR2 FQNEAQ (reference sequence). The CDR3 bases are TGTGCCAGCAGGCCCGGGACTAGCGACCCTATTAACACAGATACGCAGTATTTT. Residues: CASRPGTSDPINTDTQYF.

The chain is built from TRBV5-1 and TRBJ1-6, with D perhaps matching TRBD1 (6 bases). V was clipped by 4 bases and J by 6 bases, with 11 bases between them. From germline, CDR1 is SGHRS and CDR2 YFSETQ. The CDR3 is 14 residues long. In DNA form, the CDR3 reads TGCGCCAGCAGCGAAGGACAGTTTAATTCACCCCTCCACTTT. Translated, it gives CASSEGQFNSPLHF.